This is a list of T cell receptor beta chains from one sample in a study of blood T cell repertoires in COVID-19. The assay was immunoSEQ multiplex PCR, and TCRdb's table has in-frame clones only and misses some. Here the sample spans about 270,000 clones, about 89% being singletons. The sample comprised PBMCs or T cells enriched from blood (not recorded which). The receptors here all came from a woman aged 18-29 years who had recovered from COVID-19. CDR3s include the opening cysteine and the closing phenylalanine or tryptophan. Fields, in order: J gene, clone size, V gene, D gene, CDR3 protein, CDR3 DNA. A D gene is named only where the DNA matches it firmly. A row's size may be missing; if present it is once, few, many or a size class.

TRBJ2-1,NA,TRBV19,TRBD2,CASSNGASGSNEQFF,TGTGCCAGCTCAAACGGGGCTAGCGGGAGCAATGAGCAGTTCTTC
TRBJ2-1,NA,TRBV6-2/TRBV6-3,TRBD2,CASSNPGLAGERSYNEQFF,TGTGCCAGCAGTAACCCGGGACTAGCGGGGGAGCGGTCCTACAATGAGCAGTTCTTC
TRBJ1-4,NA,TRBV5-8,TRBD1,CASSLFQGVATNEKLFF,TGTGCCAGCAGCCTCTTCCAGGGGGTTGCAACTAATGAAAAACTGTTTTTT
TRBJ1-6,NA,TRBV6-6,TRBD1,CASRPQGSSYNSPLHF,TGTGCCAGCAGACCACAGGGGAGCTCCTATAATTCACCCCTCCACTTT
TRBJ2-7,NA,TRBV13,NA,CASSPRGGGGSSEQYF,TGTGCCAGCAGCCCCCGAGGGGGGGGCGGTTCGAGCGAGCAGTACTTC
TRBJ1-2,NA,TRBV28,TRBD1,CASSSDPGQGYGYTF,TGTGCCAGCAGTTCCGACCCCGGACAGGGCTATGGCTACACCTTC
TRBJ2-1,NA,TRBV3-1/TRBV3-2,TRBD2,CASSQDSSGRWSEQFF,TGTGCCAGCAGCCAAGATTCTAGCGGGAGATGGAGTGAGCAGTTCTTC
TRBJ1-1,few,TRBV5-1,NA,CASSLIAGVNTEAFF,TGCGCCAGCAGCTTAATCGCGGGGGTGAACACTGAAGCTTTCTTT
TRBJ2-3,NA,TRBV30,NA,CAWSLEGISTDTQYF,TGTGCCTGGAGCTTGGAGGGAATTAGCACAGATACGCAGTATTTT
TRBJ2-1,NA,TRBV28,TRBD2,CASRPTSGSFHNEQFF,TGTGCCAGCAGACCCACTAGCGGGAGTTTCCACAATGAGCAGTTCTTC
TRBJ1-2,NA,TRBV27,NA,CASSLLREATYGYTF,TGTGCCAGCAGTTTATTACGGGAAGCTACCTATGGCTACACCTTC
TRBJ2-5,NA,TRBV10-3,NA,CAISESSTRQETQYF,TGTGCCATCAGTGAGTCGTCGACTAGGCAAGAGACCCAGTACTTC
TRBJ2-3,once,TRBV2,TRBD1,CASSQRQGPWDTQYF,TGTGCCAGCAGTCAGAGACAGGGCCCGTGGGATACGCAGTATTTT
TRBJ1-1,NA,TRBV29-1,TRBD1,CSVRQGGNTEAFF,TGCAGCGTTCGACAGGGTGGGAACACTGAAGCTTTCTTT
TRBJ1-4,NA,TRBV2,TRBD1,CASRQGTEKLFF,TGTGCCAGCCGACAGGGAACTGAAAAACTGTTTTTT
TRBJ2-1,NA,TRBV29-1,NA,CSVVETRTHNEQFF,TGCAGCGTCGTTGAGACTCGCACCCACAATGAGCAGTTCTTC
TRBJ2-7,NA,TRBV10-3,TRBD1,CAISWNRGSGGSYEQYF,TGTGCCATCAGCTGGAACAGGGGGAGTGGGGGGTCCTACGAGCAGTACTTC
TRBJ2-1,NA,TRBV5-8,TRBD2,CASSYSGARFSRAYNEQFF,TGTGCCAGCAGCTATAGCGGGGCTAGGTTTTCTCGGGCCTACAATGAGCAGTTCTTC
TRBJ2-5,NA,TRBV10-1,TRBD2,CASSGTSVETQYF,TGCGCCAGCAGTGGGACTAGCGTGGAGACCCAGTACTTC
TRBJ2-2,once,TRBV19,NA,CASRWRGTGELFF,TGTGCCAGTAGGTGGAGGGGTACCGGGGAGCTGTTTTTT
TRBJ2-5,NA,TRBV11-3,NA,CASSFGGQQETQYF,TGTGCCAGCAGCTTTGGTGGACAGCAAGAGACCCAGTACTTC
TRBJ2-1,NA,TRBV3-1/TRBV3-2,NA,CASSQGPGGSSYNEQFF,TGTGCCAGCAGCCAGGGGCCGGGGGGCAGCTCCTACAATGAGCAGTTCTTC
TRBJ2-1,NA,TRBV6-2/TRBV6-3,NA,CASTPGGPEQFF,TGTGCCAGCACCCCCGGGGGACCCGAGCAGTTCTTC
TRBJ2-7,NA,TRBV6-2/TRBV6-3,TRBD2,CASSYVPGSGRAWSSYEQYF,TGTGCCAGCAGTTACGTCCCGGGTAGCGGGAGGGCCTGGAGCTCCTACGAGCAGTACTTC
TRBJ2-2,NA,TRBV12-5,TRBD1,CASGRRGSATGELFF,TGTGCTAGTGGTCGCAGGGGGTCGGCCACCGGGGAGCTGTTTTTT
TRBJ1-1,NA,TRBV2,NA,CASRAQGMNTEAFF,TGTGCCAGCAGAGCTCAGGGAATGAACACTGAAGCTTTCTTT
TRBJ1-4,NA,TRBV3-1/TRBV3-2,TRBD1,CASSQVDRGAGDEKLFF,TGTGCCAGCAGCCAAGTAGACAGGGGGGCCGGTGATGAAAAACTGTTTTTT
TRBJ2-1,NA,TRBV11-3,TRBD2,CASSPRGSGGVGEQFF,TGTGCCAGCAGCCCCCGTGGTAGCGGGGGGGTGGGTGAGCAGTTCTTC
TRBJ1-6,NA,TRBV4-3,NA,CASSQDLGSSYNSPLHF,TGCGCCAGCAGCCAAGATCTCGGGAGCTCCTATAATTCACCCCTCCACTTT
TRBJ1-5,NA,TRBV19,TRBD1,CASSLTGGADQPQHF,TGTGCCAGTAGCCTGACAGGGGGGGCAGACCAGCCCCAGCATTTT
TRBJ1-6,NA,TRBV28,TRBD1,CASSDRGQENSPLHF,TGTGCCAGCAGTGACAGGGGGCAAGAGAATTCACCCCTCCACTTT
TRBJ2-1,once,TRBV9,TRBD2,CASSPAGGAYNEQFF,TGTGCCAGCAGCCCAGCGGGAGGGGCTTACAATGAGCAGTTCTTC
TRBJ1-2,NA,TRBV19,NA,CASSIQAFSNYGYTF,TGTGCCAGTAGTATCCAGGCTTTCTCTAACTATGGCTACACCTTC
TRBJ2-1,NA,TRBV7-3,NA,CASSSDLGGNYNEQFF,TGTGCCAGCAGCTCCGACTTGGGCGGGAACTACAATGAGCAGTTCTTC
TRBJ1-5,NA,TRBV27,NA,CASSRIGGNQPQHF,TGTGCCAGCAGCAGAATCGGGGGTAATCAGCCCCAGCATTTT
TRBJ2-7,few,TRBV6-2/TRBV6-3,NA,CASSYGQVYEQYF,TGTGCCAGCAGTTACGGGCAAGTCTACGAGCAGTACTTC
TRBJ2-3,few,TRBV28,NA,CASSLFGRDGDTQYF,TGTGCCAGCAGTTTATTCGGCAGGGATGGAGATACGCAGTATTTT
TRBJ1-1,NA,TRBV7-8,NA,CASSLEKGSGVSRGAEAFF,TGTGCCAGCAGCTTAGAGAAGGGTTCGGGGGTCAGCCGTGGGGCTGAAGCTTTCTTT
TRBJ2-5,NA,TRBV2,NA,CASRNPGLDLETQYF,TGTGCCAGCAGGAACCCGGGACTCGACCTTGAGACCCAGTACTTC
TRBJ2-3,NA,TRBV15,NA,CATSSRIRTDTQYF,TGTGCCACCAGCAGTCGTATCCGCACAGATACGCAGTATTTT
TRBJ2-1,NA,TRBV27,NA,CASRPLVPAYNEQFF,TGTGCCAGCAGGCCTCTAGTACCCGCCTACAATGAGCAGTTCTTC
TRBJ2-4,NA,TRBV7-8,TRBD2,CASSLESGGAWGIQYF,TGTGCCAGCAGCTTAGAAAGCGGGGGGGCCTGGGGCATTCAGTACTTC
TRBJ2-2,NA,TRBV13,NA,CASSFPGLRNTGELFF,TGTGCCAGCAGCTTCCCGGGACTGCGAAACACCGGGGAGCTGTTTTTT
TRBJ2-3,NA,TRBV6-5,NA,CASSYSAVTDTQYF,TGTGCCAGCAGTTACTCGGCCGTGACAGATACGCAGTATTTT
TRBJ1-1,NA,TRBV6-5,NA,CASSYSSMNTEAFF,TGTGCCAGCAGTTACTCTAGCATGAACACTGAAGCTTTCTTT
TRBJ1-1,once,TRBV5-1,NA,CASSLRFGENTEAFF,TGCGCCAGCAGCTTGCGTTTCGGGGAGAACACTGAAGCTTTCTTT
TRBJ2-1,NA,TRBV10-2,TRBD2,CASSEGLAGRSSYNEQFF,TGCGCCAGCAGTGAGGGACTAGCGGGCCGATCCTCCTACAATGAGCAGTTCTTC
TRBJ2-3,NA,TRBV10-3,NA,CAISVQGRGTDTQYF,TGTGCCATCAGTGTTCAGGGCCGGGGCACAGATACGCAGTATTTT
TRBJ1-5,NA,TRBV4-1,TRBD1,CASSQQRGQGAGQPQHF,TGCGCCAGCAGCCAGCAAAGGGGACAGGGGGCTGGGCAGCCCCAGCATTTT
TRBJ2-1,NA,TRBV10-3,TRBD1,CAISRQGFISITEQFF,TGTGCCATCAGTCGACAGGGCTTCATCTCGATAACAGAGCAGTTCTTC
TRBJ2-7,once,TRBV27,NA,CASSLYEQYF,TGTGCCAGCAGCCTCTACGAGCAGTACTTC
TRBJ1-5,NA,TRBV4-2,NA,CASSPGGGNSRSQPQHF,TGTGCCAGCAGCCCTGGCGGGGGGAACAGCCGCAGCCAGCCCCAGCATTTT